The 24 T cell receptor beta chains given below trace back to one sample, sequenced in a study of blood T cell repertoires in COVID-19. Some clones are missing from TCRdb's copy, which holds only in-frame ones; the method was immunoSEQ multiplex PCR. The sample carries some 170,000 clones, more than 65% recorded once. Material: PBMCs or T cells enriched from blood (not recorded which). The source is a man in his fifties who had recovered from COVID-19.

This clone was seen just once. Other DNA sequences in the same sample also yield this CDR3. Here the CDR3 DNA reads TGTGCCAGCTCACCACCGGGGGGTCAGCCCCAGCATTTT. It translates to CASSPPGGQPQHF. The rearrangement joins TRBV18 to TRBJ1-5; the D gene is possibly TRBD1 (5 bases). The V end lost 0 bases, the J end lost 6 bases, and 6 bases lay between the germline ends. CDR3 length equals 13 residues. CDR1 is KGHSH, CDR2 LQKENI, per germline.

V usage is TRBV27 and J usage is TRBJ1-2, with D possibly TRBD1 on 6 matching bases. CDR1 is MNHEY and CDR2 is SMNVEV in the germline V gene (reference sequence). The CDR3 is 14 residues long. V lost 5 bases and J 5 bases, leaving 15 bases between the germline ends. CDR3 amino acids: CASSNSGTRYGYTF. CDR3 in DNA: TGTGCCAGCAGTAACTCCGGGACAAGATATGGCTACACCTTC.

The CDR3 DNA is TGTGCCAGCAGCTGGGACAGGGAGGTTGCTGAAGCTTTCTTT. Translated: CASSWDREVAEAFF. The chain employs TRBV3-1 (or the pseudogene TRBV3-2) and TRBJ1-1, with TRBD1 matching over 9 bases. V lost 5 bases to trimming and J lost 6 bases; unmatched junction nucleotides: 7. Germline V gene data show CDR1 as LGHDT and CDR2 as YNNKEL (reference sequence). This CDR3 is built from 14 residues.

The V gene is TRBV6-5, the J gene TRBJ1-5; TRBD1 matches at 7 bases. J lost 3 bases, V lost 7 bases, and 6 bases had no gene match. In germline, CDR1 is MNHEY, CDR2 SVGAGI. The CDR3 has 14 residues. CDR3 amino acids: CASTLTGFNQPQHF. CDR3 DNA sequence: TGTGCCAGCACCCTGACAGGGTTCAATCAGCCCCAGCATTTT.

This chain's CDR3 is CASSLGQVSSTDTQYF. DNA for the CDR3: TGCGCCAGCAGCCTAGGACAGGTCTCTAGCACAGATACGCAGTATTTT. The chain employs TRBV4-1 and TRBJ2-3; 7 nucleotides match TRBD1. V trimming: 4 bases; J trimming: 0 bases; junction bases outside the gene matches: 7. Germline assignment: CDR1 MGHRA and CDR2 YSYEKL. This CDR3 is built from 16 residues.

This sequence joins TRBV10-1 and TRBJ2-2; D not certain. Per germline, CDR1 WNHNN and CDR2 SYGVQD (reference sequence). Trimming removed 5 bases from V and 4 bases from J, with 14 bases in between. This CDR3 region has 15 residues. In DNA, the CDR3 is TGCGCCAGCAGTCCATCGACTGCGAGCACCGGGGAGCTGTTTTTT. Its protein product is CASSPSTASTGELFF.

V gene TRBV5-4 combines with J gene TRBJ1-2; 8 bases agree with TRBD1. V lost 4 bases to trimming and J lost 4 bases; unmatched junction nucleotides: 9. Germline V gene data show CDR1 as SGHNT and CDR2 as YYREEE (reference sequence). The CDR3 has 15 residues. The chain's CDR3 is CASSIRTGSSYGYTF. The CDR3 DNA follows: TGTGCCAGCAGCATCCGGACAGGGAGCTCCTATGGCTACACCTTC.

V and J are TRBV29-1 and TRBJ2-7; possibly TRBD1 for D (5 bases). This CDR3 is 18 amino acids long. The germline gives CDR1 SQVTM, CDR2 ANQGSEA. V was pared by 1 base and J by 3 bases, with 25 bases between. The CDR3 sequence: CSVEVSPPNWGRIYEQYF. CDR3 nucleotides: TGCAGCGTTGAAGTGTCCCCACCTAACTGGGGCAGGATCTACGAGCAGTACTTC.

The V call is TRBV6-5, the J call TRBJ2-7; 10 bases agree with TRBD1. The germline gives CDR1 MNHEY, CDR2 SVGAGI. V shed 6 bases, J shed 0 bases, and the junction held 5 bases outside the gene matches. CDR3 length: 15 amino acids. The CDR3 bases are TGTGCCAGCAGAGGTGACAGGGGGCCCTCCTACGAGCAGTACTTC. Translating gives CASRGDRGPSYEQYF.

The chain couples TRBV6-5 to TRBJ1-6; 7 nucleotides line up with TRBD1. The germline V gene has CDR1 MNHEY and CDR2 SVGAGI. The CDR3 totals 16 residues. Trimming cost V 7 bases and J 6 bases; bases outside gene matches: 12. The CDR3 reads CASTYSPDRVNSPLHF. CDR3 DNA sequence: TGTGCCAGCACTTATTCGCCTGACAGGGTTAATTCACCCCTCCACTTT.

V is TRBV5-4 and J is TRBJ1-1; D unclear. This CDR3 has 14 amino acids. Germline lookup yields CDR1 SGHNT and CDR2 YYREEE (reference sequence). Deletions cut 5 bases from V and 0 bases from J, with 11 bases between. CDR3 protein: CASRVGSMNTEAFF. The DNA for the CDR3 is TGTGCCAGCAGGGTCGGTTCTATGAACACTGAAGCTTTCTTT.

This chain joins TRBV6-5 and TRBJ2-3; D call uncertain. Trimming shortened V by 4 bases and J by 2 bases, and 13 bases separated the two germline ends. Per the germline V gene, CDR1 is MNHEY and CDR2 is SVGAGI. The CDR3 sequence is 15 residues long. CDR3 region: CASSSRNRATDTQYF. The CDR3 nucleotides read TGTGCCAGCAGTTCCCGAAACAGAGCCACAGATACGCAGTATTTT.

The rearrangement uses TRBV5-4 and TRBJ2-1, with 7 positions matching TRBD1. This CDR3 spans 15 amino acids. Losses at the gene ends were 0 bases for V and 0 bases for J; bases not matched to a gene: 0. CDR1 and CDR2 (germline): SGHNT, YYREEE (reference sequence). The chain's CDR3 is CASSLGQGSYNEQFF. The CDR3 DNA sequence: TGTGCCAGCAGCTTGGGACAGGGCTCCTACAATGAGCAGTTCTTC.

J is TRBJ1-3 and V is TRBV5-1, with D unclear. There are 14 residues in the CDR3. The germline V and J ends were trimmed by 0 bases and 6 bases, with 10 bases remaining between them. Germline V CDR1 and CDR2: SGHRS, YFSETQ. CDR3 coding DNA: TGCGCCAGCAGCTTGGCCGGGGTAACAAACACCATATATTTT. This encodes CASSLAGVTNTIYF.

The chain employs TRBV7-9 and TRBJ2-5; perhaps TRBD1 as D (5 bases). The CDR3 extends over 16 amino acids. The V end lost 5 bases, the J end lost 1 base, and 17 bases lay between the germline ends. Per germline, CDR1 SEHNR and CDR2 FQNEAQ (reference sequence). CDR3 loop: CASSPEYVGAQETQYF. The CDR3 DNA sequence: TGTGCCAGCAGCCCAGAGTATGTAGGGGCCCAAGAGACCCAGTACTTC.

In this sample, this clone turned up a few times. The chain is built from TRBV2 and TRBJ2-2, with D maybe TRBD1 (5 bases). V was cut by 3 bases and J by 5 bases, with 10 bases left in between. The germline V gene has CDR1 SNHLY and CDR2 FYNNEI. The CDR3 is made up of 14 amino acids. CDR3 loop: CASSEQGGTGELFF. The CDR3 DNA reads TGTGCCAGCAGTGAGCAGGGCGGAACCGGGGAGCTGTTTTTT.

The chain links TRBV2 to TRBJ1-2; D perhaps matches TRBD1 (6 bases). Germline lookup yields CDR1 SNHLY and CDR2 FYNNEI. This CDR3 comprises 13 residues. Trimming left V 6 bases short and J 8 bases short, with 16 bases between. The CDR3 DNA reads as TGTGCCAGCAGAGATACAGGGATGCGGGGCTACACCTTC. Protein sequence: CASRDTGMRGYTF.

For this clone: The same CDR3 is also encoded by other DNA sequences in this sample. V usage is TRBV5-1 and J usage is TRBJ2-7; 10 bases are shared with TRBD1. CDR1 SGHRS and CDR2 YFSETQ come from the germline V gene. V trimming: 3 bases; J trimming: 7 bases; junction bases outside the gene matches: 7. The CDR3 runs to 14 residues. The CDR3 reads CASSYRDRGLEQYF. CDR3 DNA sequence: TGCGCCAGCAGCTACCGGGACAGGGGATTGGAGCAGTACTTC.

The chain recombines TRBV5-6 with TRBJ2-3, with 7 bases matching TRBD2. The CDR3 sequence is 16 residues long. V lost 4 bases and J lost 1; bases outside the gene matches: 9. In germline, CDR1 is SGHDT, CDR2 YYEEEE. CDR3 bases: TGTGCCAGCAGCGTTACGCGGGGGAGTGGCACAGATACGCAGTATTTT. Encoded protein: CASSVTRGSGTDTQYF.

This rearrangement joins TRBV6-5 to TRBJ1-5; D is uncertain. The CDR3 contains 15 residues. Trimming took off 8 bases at V and 6 bases at J, with 20 bases between the two ends. CDR1 is MNHEY, CDR2 SVGAGI, per germline. The CDR3: CASATGPGGFQPQHF. As DNA, the CDR3 is TGTGCCAGCGCAACCGGGCCGGGAGGGTTTCAGCCCCAGCATTTT.

The rearrangement links TRBV5-1 to TRBJ1-2, with TRBD1 matching 8 bases. Per germline, CDR1 SGHRS and CDR2 YFSETQ. J gave up 0 bases and V 4 bases, and 2 bases lay outside the gene matches. This CDR3 is built from 14 residues. The CDR3 loop reads CASSPGGTNYGYTF. The DNA for the CDR3 is TGCGCCAGCAGCCCAGGGGGCACTAACTATGGCTACACCTTC.

This clone has more than one count but fewer than ten. The chain uses TRBV5-1 and TRBJ1-4; D not certain. Trimming removed 5 bases from V and 0 bases from J, with 8 bases in between. This CDR3 has 14 residues. CDR1 and CDR2 from the germline V gene are SGHRS and YFSETQ. The CDR3 reads CASSRRTTNEKLFF. DNA of the CDR3: TGCGCCAGCAGTCGGAGGACAACTAATGAAAAACTGTTTTTT.

The chain is built from TRBV4-1 and TRBJ2-3; 9 nucleotides align to TRBD1. The CDR3 is 15 residues long. Germline V gene lookup returns CDR1 MGHRA and CDR2 YSYEKL. V gave up 7 bases and J gave up 2 bases; unmatched junction bases: 7. The CDR3 bases are TGCGCCAGCACCGACAGGGGGTTCTCCACAGATACGCAGTATTTT. Residues: CASTDRGFSTDTQYF.

This sequence joins TRBV29-1 and TRBJ1-5; 11 nucleotides align to TRBD1. Per the germline V gene, CDR1 is SQVTM and CDR2 is ANQGSEA. There are 13 residues in the CDR3. With V trimmed by 7 bases and J by 3 bases, 2 bases remained unmatched. Written as DNA, the CDR3 is TGCAGCGCAGGACAGGGGGCCAATCAGCCCCAGCATTTT. It translates to CSAGQGANQPQHF. Looking up the rest from reference TRBV29-1 and TRBJ1-5 gives the full variable domain: SAVISQKPSRDICQRGTSLTIQCQVDSQVTMMFWYRQQPGQSLTLIATANQGSEATYESGFVIDKFPISRPNLTFSTLTVSNMSPEDSSIYLCSAGQGANQPQHFGDGTRLSIL.